The 22 T cell receptor beta chains reported below all come from one sample, sequenced in a study of chemoradiotherapy in HPV16-positive cancers. Assay used: immunoSEQ multiplex PCR; TCRdb lists only in-frame clones, some missing. The data show 7,700 or so clones, around 70% seen once. Sampling was conducted from a patient who underwent chemoradiotherapy. Receptor source: a human donor with HPV-associated anogenital cancer.

The rearrangement joins TRBV7-3 to TRBJ1-1; D unresolved. The CDR3 length is 13 residues. Trimming cost V 4 bases and J 2 bases, with 8 bases left between them. The germline V gene has CDR1 SGHTA and CDR2 FQGTGA. The CDR3 DNA reads as TGTGCCAGCAGCTCCCCCCCTAACACTGAAGCTTTCTTT. It yields the protein CASSSPPNTEAFF.

V usage is TRBV7-9 and J usage is TRBJ1-3, with D possibly matching TRBD1 (5 bases). V lost 3 bases and J lost 0, with 12 bases in between. Germline loops: CDR1 SEHNR, CDR2 FQNEAQ (reference sequence). This CDR3 contains 16 residues. The CDR3 loop is CASSFGGPGSGNTIYF. The CDR3 DNA follows: TGTGCCAGCAGCTTCGGGGGACCAGGCTCTGGAAACACCATATATTTT.

This sequence joins TRBV15 and TRBJ2-2; TRBD1 agrees at 7 bases. The CDR3 is made up of 15 amino acids. Germline CDR1 and CDR2: LNHNV and YYDKDF (reference sequence). The V and J ends lost 5 bases and 4 bases, in that order; junction bases with no gene match: 7. The CDR3 reads CATSEDREGTGELFF. CDR3 DNA sequence: TGTGCCACCAGCGAAGACAGGGAAGGCACCGGGGAGCTGTTTTTT.

V gene TRBV18 combines with J gene TRBJ1-4, with a weak D call TRBD1 (6 bases). The length of the CDR3 is 16 residues. The germline gives CDR1 KGHSH, CDR2 LQKENI. V was pared by 5 bases and J by 2 bases, with 15 bases between. CDR3 protein: CASSEQGSPTNEKLFF. The CDR3 nucleotides read TGTGCCAGCTCAGAACAGGGCTCGCCCACTAATGAAAAACTGTTTTTT.

This rearrangement joins TRBV6-4 to TRBJ2-3, with D possibly matching TRBD2 (6 bases). Trimming took 2 bases from V and 6 from J, leaving 15 bases between them. Germline values: CDR1 MRHNA, CDR2 SNTAGT. The CDR3 loop spans 15 amino acids. Here the CDR3 DNA reads TGTGCCAGCAGTGACGCCAGCACTGGAGGGGATACGCAGTATTTT. Translating it yields CASSDASTGGDTQYF.

The chain joins TRBV30 to TRBJ2-5, with 8 bases that match TRBD2. The CDR3 loop spans 13 amino acids. Germline V gene sequence: CDR1 GTSNPN, CDR2 SVGIG (reference sequence). With 4 bases clipped from V and 7 bases from J, the junction kept 8 bases outside the gene matches. The DNA for the CDR3 is TGTGCCTGGACCCGGACTAGCATGGGGACCCAGTACTTC. This sequence encodes CAWTRTSMGTQYF.

The chain uses TRBV11-3 and TRBJ2-4; TRBD2 matches at 10 bases. Germline values: CDR1 SGHNT, CDR2 YENEEA. The CDR3 runs 13 residues. The trim removed 4 bases at V and 7 bases at J, leaving 1 base unmatched. CDR3 protein: CASSSGLANIQYF. In DNA, the CDR3 is TGTGCCAGCAGCTCGGGACTAGCGAACATTCAGTACTTC. The full variable domain, rest sourced from reference TRBV11-3 and TRBJ2-4, is EAGVVQSPRYKIIEKKQPVAFWCNPISGHNTLYWYLQNLGQGPELLIRYENEEAVDDSQLPKDRFSAERLKGVDSTLKIQPAELGDSAVYLCASSSGLANIQYFGAGTRLSVL.

The chain employs TRBV9 and TRBJ1-2, with a weak D call TRBD1 (6 bases). V was shortened by 4 bases and J by 4 bases, with 17 bases between the two germline ends. The germline V gene has CDR1 SGDLS and CDR2 YYNGEE. The CDR3 runs 15 residues. As DNA, the CDR3 is TGTGCCAGCAGCCCCCGCTTGGACAGTCCCTATGGCTACACCTTC. Translated: CASSPRLDSPYGYTF. Full variable domain (missing parts from reference TRBV9 and TRBJ1-2): DSGVTQTPKHLITATGQRVTLRCSPRSGDLSVYWYQQSLDQGLQFLIQYYNGEERAKGNILERFSAQQFPDLHSELNLSSLELGDSALYFCASSPRLDSPYGYTFGSGTRLTVV.

The genes are TRBV9 and TRBJ2-1, with no clear D. The CDR3 spans 14 residues. CDR1 is SGDLS and CDR2 is YYNGEE in the germline V gene. The V and J ends lost 4 bases and 6 bases respectively, with 14 bases between them. Written as DNA, the CDR3 is TGTGCCAGCAGCCCCTCACCGGTGCGCAATGAGCAGTTCTTC. Amino acids: CASSPSPVRNEQFF.

This clone was observed once. For the CDR3, the DNA is TGTGCCAGCAGCCCCCGGGGAGGGTCCGAGCAGTACGTC. Its translation is CASSPRGGSEQYV. The chain links TRBV6-1 to TRBJ2-7; 7 bases line up with TRBD2. CDR3 length: 13 residues. CDR1 and CDR2 (germline): MNHNS, SASEGT. J lost 6 bases, V lost 6 bases, and 8 bases had no gene match.

This clone was observed a handful of times. The chain uses TRBV6-5 and TRBJ1-2; possible D gene TRBD1, 6 bases. Trimming cost V 2 bases and J 4 bases, with 11 bases left between them. The CDR3 runs to 14 residues. Germline lookup yields CDR1 MNHEY and CDR2 SVGAGI. As DNA, the CDR3 is TGTGCCAGCAGTTACGAGGACAGCCTCTATGGCTACACCTTC. This codes for CASSYEDSLYGYTF.

The rearrangement joins TRBV9 to TRBJ1-3; TRBD1 is a possible D gene (5 bases). The length of the CDR3 is 15 residues. The V gene's germline CDR1 is SGDLS and CDR2 YYNGEE. The V end lost 0 bases, the J end lost 5 bases, and 12 bases lay between the germline ends. The CDR3 DNA is TGTGCCAGCAGCGTAGCTTCAGGGTTCAGAAACACCATATATTTT. Its translation is CASSVASGFRNTIYF.

The chain uses TRBV19 and TRBJ1-3; 7 bases line up with TRBD1. The CDR3 spans 12 residues. CDR1 is LNHDA and CDR2 is SQIVND in the germline V gene (reference sequence). V gave up 10 bases and J gave up 8 bases; unmatched junction bases: 8. The CDR3 is CATTTGRYTIYF. DNA for the CDR3: TGTGCCACTACGACAGGGCGGTACACCATATATTTT.

The chain uses TRBV7-8 and TRBJ1-1; D is unclear. The CDR3 contains 14 residues. Germline V CDR1 and CDR2: SGHVS, FQNEAQ. With 1 base removed from V and 0 bases from J, the gap between germline ends came to 6 bases. CDR3 DNA sequence: TGTGCCAGCAGCTTAGAGAAGCTGAACACTGAAGCTTTCTTT. This translates into CASSLEKLNTEAFF.

Here the CDR3 reads CASSVGGIGELFF. The CDR3 bases are TGTGCCAGCAGCGTAGGGGGGATCGGGGAGCTGTTTTTT. This chain joins TRBV9 and TRBJ2-2; the D call may be TRBD1 or TRBD2 (5 bases each). CDR1 is SGDLS, CDR2 YYNGEE, per germline. The ends were cut back, 0 bases at V and 7 bases at J, with 7 bases in the middle. There are 13 residues in the CDR3.

This chain's CDR3 is CASSLAPGINTGELFF. The DNA for the CDR3 is TGTGCCAGCAGCTTAGCGCCCGGGATTAACACCGGGGAGCTGTTTTTT. The J gene is TRBJ2-2, the V gene TRBV7-2; possible D gene TRBD2, 5 bases. CDR3 length: 16 amino acids. Germline V lookup: CDR1 SGHTA, CDR2 FQGNSA. Trimming took off 0 bases at V and 2 bases at J, with 10 bases between the two ends.

The chain joins TRBV10-3 to TRBJ2-3; tentative D call: TRBD1 (6 bases). Trimming pared 8 bases from V and 0 bases from J, leaving 12 bases between. Germline CDR1 reads ENHRY; CDR2 reads SYGVKD. The CDR3 is 14 residues long. CDR3 sequence: CAIGGSSSTDTQYF. The DNA of the CDR3 is TGTGCCATCGGGGGCTCATCTAGCACAGATACGCAGTATTTT.

This clone appeared a few times. The V and J genes are TRBV4-3 and TRBJ2-7; 10 bases match TRBD2. The CDR3 runs 17 residues. Germline lookup yields CDR1 LGHNA and CDR2 YSLEER. J gave up 2 bases and V 0 bases, and 7 bases lay outside the gene matches. The CDR3 DNA reads as TGCGCCAGCAGCCAAGATACGTCACTAGCGGGAACCTACGAGCAGTACTTC. Protein product: CASSQDTSLAGTYEQYF.

This chain uses TRBV7-8 with TRBJ1-5, with D tentatively TRBD1 (6 bases). The germline V gene has CDR1 SGHVS and CDR2 FQNEAQ. This CDR3 comprises 16 residues. V gave up 1 base and J gave up 3 bases, with 13 bases separating them. The DNA for the CDR3 is TGTGCCAGCAGCTTAGATCAGGGGTCGATCAATCAGCCCCAGCATTTT. This gives the protein CASSLDQGSINQPQHF.

J is TRBJ1-5 and V is TRBV18; unclear D gene. Germline lookup yields CDR1 KGHSH and CDR2 LQKENI. Trimming pared 0 bases from V and 2 bases from J, leaving 5 bases between. This CDR3 contains 14 residues. The CDR3 is CASSPPGGNQPQHF. In DNA, the CDR3 is TGTGCCAGCTCACCACCAGGAGGCAATCAGCCCCAGCATTTT.

The V gene is TRBV7-2, the J gene TRBJ1-5; D uncertain. The V end was cut by 5 bases, the J end by 5 bases, with 10 bases between. The CDR3 has 13 residues. Germline V CDR1 and CDR2: SGHTA, FQGNSA. The CDR3 coding sequence is TGTGCCAGCAGCCCCTCCCTGTATCAGCCCCAGCATTTT. This encodes CASSPSLYQPQHF.

The V gene is TRBV19, the J gene TRBJ1-1; D gene uncertain. V was shortened by 5 bases and J by 1 base, with 11 bases between the two germline ends. The CDR3 spans 14 residues. Germline loops: CDR1 LNHDA, CDR2 SQIVND (reference sequence). The CDR3 loop is CASSARTWNTEAFF. In DNA form, the CDR3 reads TGTGCCAGTAGTGCGAGGACTTGGAACACTGAAGCTTTCTTT.